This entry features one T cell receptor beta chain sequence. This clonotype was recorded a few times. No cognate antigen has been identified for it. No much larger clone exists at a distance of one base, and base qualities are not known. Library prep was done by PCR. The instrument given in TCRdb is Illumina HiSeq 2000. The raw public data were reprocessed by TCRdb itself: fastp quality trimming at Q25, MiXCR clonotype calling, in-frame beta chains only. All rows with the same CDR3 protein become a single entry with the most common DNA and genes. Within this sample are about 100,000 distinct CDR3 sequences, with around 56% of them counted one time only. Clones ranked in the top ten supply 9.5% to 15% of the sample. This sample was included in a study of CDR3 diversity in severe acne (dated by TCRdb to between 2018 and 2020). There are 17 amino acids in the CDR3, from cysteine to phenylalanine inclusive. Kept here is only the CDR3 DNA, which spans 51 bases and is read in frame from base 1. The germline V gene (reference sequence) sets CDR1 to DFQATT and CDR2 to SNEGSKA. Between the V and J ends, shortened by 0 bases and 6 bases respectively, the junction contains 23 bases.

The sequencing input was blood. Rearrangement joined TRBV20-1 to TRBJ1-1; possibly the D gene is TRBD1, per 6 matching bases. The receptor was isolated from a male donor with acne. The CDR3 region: CSARDGVLGGFLSEAFF. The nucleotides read TGCAGTGCTAGAGATGGGGTGTTAGGGGGGTTTTTGTCTGAAGCTTTCTTT.